The 4 T cell receptor beta chains presented below share a single source sample, sequenced in a study of T-cell memory formation after mild COVID-19. TCRdb reprocessed the 5' RACE reads via MiXCR and lists one record per CDR3 protein. The sample lists around 200,000 distinct CDR3 sequences, under 12% seen once, with roughly 3.2% in the top ten. The sequencing input was PBMCs or a T cell subset sorted from them (not recorded which). The receptor set was obtained from a man aged 18 to 35 who had mild COVID-19 (a few samples of this study predate the infection). Cell type and time point are not known.

This clonotype was counted ten times or more. V and J are TRBV12-3 or TRBV12-4 and TRBJ2-3, with TRBD2 matching over 9 bases. The length of the CDR3 is 16 residues. The ends lost 3 bases at V and 6 bases at J; junction bases unmatched: 10. The CDR3: CASSFLRGGAADTQYF. In DNA form, the CDR3 reads TGTGCCAGCAGTTTCCTCCGCGGGGGGGCAGCCGATACGCAGTATTTT.

This clonotype was observed at least ten times. The chain links TRBV6-4 to TRBJ2-3; 10 positions agree with TRBD1. The V and J ends lost 2 bases and 4 bases, in that order; junction bases with no gene match: 0. Germline V gene data show CDR1 as MRHNA and CDR2 as SNTAGT. CDR3 length: 14 amino acids. This CDR3 reads CASSDGTGADTQYF. CDR3 bases: TGTGCCAGCAGTGACGGGACAGGGGCAGATACGCAGTATTTT.

In its sample, this clonotype was seen many times. The rearrangement uses TRBV3-1 and TRBJ2-5; the match to TRBD2 covers 7 bases. Germline values: CDR1 LGHDT, CDR2 YNNKEL (reference sequence). Trimming took 4 bases from V and 2 from J; bases not matched to a gene: 7. There are 15 residues in the CDR3. CDR3 bases: TGTGCCAGCAGCCGAAACCTAGCGGTGCAAGAGACCCAGTACTTC. It yields the protein CASSRNLAVQETQYF.

This clonotype was seen repeatedly, ten times or more. The V and J genes are TRBV7-2 and TRBJ2-5; 7 nucleotides match TRBD2. Germline CDR1 SGHTA, CDR2 FQGNSA. The CDR3 spans 13 residues. The V segment lost 3 bases and the J segment 7 bases; nucleotides outside the gene matches: 5. In nucleotides, the CDR3 is TGTGCCAGCAGCTTCGGGACGGGGGGGACCCAGTACTTC. Residues: CASSFGTGGTQYF.